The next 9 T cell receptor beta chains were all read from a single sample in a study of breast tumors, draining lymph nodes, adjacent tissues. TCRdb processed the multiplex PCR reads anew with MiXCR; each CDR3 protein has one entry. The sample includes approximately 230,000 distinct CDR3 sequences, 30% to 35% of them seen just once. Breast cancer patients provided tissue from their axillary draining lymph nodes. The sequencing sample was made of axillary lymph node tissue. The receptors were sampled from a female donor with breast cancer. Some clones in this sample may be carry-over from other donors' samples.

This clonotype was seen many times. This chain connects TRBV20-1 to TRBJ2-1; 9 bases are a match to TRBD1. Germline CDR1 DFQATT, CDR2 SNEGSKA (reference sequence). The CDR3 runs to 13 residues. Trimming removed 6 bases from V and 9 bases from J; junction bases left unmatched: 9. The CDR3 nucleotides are TGCAGTGCCCCCCGACAGGGGGGGGGTGAGCAGTTCTTC. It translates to CSAPRQGGGEQFF.

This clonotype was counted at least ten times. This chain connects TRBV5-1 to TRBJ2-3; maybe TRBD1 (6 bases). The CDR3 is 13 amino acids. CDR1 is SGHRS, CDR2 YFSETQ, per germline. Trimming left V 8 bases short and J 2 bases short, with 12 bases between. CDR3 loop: CASHTGSTDTQYF. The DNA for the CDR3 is TGCGCCAGTCACACAGGGTCCACAGATACGCAGTATTTT.

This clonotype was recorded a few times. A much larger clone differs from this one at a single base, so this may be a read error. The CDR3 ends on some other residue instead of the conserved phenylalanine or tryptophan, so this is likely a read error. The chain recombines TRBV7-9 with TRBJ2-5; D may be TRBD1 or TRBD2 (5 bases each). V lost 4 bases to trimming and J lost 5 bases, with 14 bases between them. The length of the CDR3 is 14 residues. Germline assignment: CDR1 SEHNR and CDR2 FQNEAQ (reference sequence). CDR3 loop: CASSSDLEGETQYL. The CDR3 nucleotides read TGTGCCAGCAGCTCGGACCTTGAGGGGGAGACCCAGTACCTC.

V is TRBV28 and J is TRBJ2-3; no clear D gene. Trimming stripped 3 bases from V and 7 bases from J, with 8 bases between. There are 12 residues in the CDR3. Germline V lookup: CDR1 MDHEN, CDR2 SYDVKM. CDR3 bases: TGTGCCAGCAGTTTGGCAGGTTATACGCAGTATTTT. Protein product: CASSLAGYTQYF.

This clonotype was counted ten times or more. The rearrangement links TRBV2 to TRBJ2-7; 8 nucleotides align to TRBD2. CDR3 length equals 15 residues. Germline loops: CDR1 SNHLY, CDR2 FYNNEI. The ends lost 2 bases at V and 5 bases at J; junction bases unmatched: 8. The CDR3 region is CASSESPGRANEQYF. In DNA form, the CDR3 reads TGTGCCAGCAGTGAATCTCCCGGGAGGGCCAACGAGCAGTACTTC.

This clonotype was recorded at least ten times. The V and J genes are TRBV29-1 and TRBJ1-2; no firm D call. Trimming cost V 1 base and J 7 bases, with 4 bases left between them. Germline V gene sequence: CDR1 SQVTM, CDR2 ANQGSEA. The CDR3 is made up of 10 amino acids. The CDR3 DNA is TGCAGCGTTGAAGGAGGTGGCTACACCTTC. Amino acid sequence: CSVEGGGYTF.

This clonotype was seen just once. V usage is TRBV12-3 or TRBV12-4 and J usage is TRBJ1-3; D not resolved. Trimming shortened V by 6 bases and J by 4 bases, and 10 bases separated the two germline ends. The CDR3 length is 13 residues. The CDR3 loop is CASRASGGNTIYF. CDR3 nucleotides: TGTGCCAGCAGGGCTAGCGGGGGAAACACCATATATTTT.

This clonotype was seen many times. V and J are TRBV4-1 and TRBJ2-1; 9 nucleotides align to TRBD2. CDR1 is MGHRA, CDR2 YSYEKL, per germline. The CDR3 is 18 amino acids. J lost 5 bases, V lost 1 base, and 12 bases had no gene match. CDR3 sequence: CASSQAGSRLAGHNEQFF. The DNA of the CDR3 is TGCGCCAGCAGCCAAGCGGGGTCCAGGCTAGCGGGACACAATGAGCAGTTCTTC.

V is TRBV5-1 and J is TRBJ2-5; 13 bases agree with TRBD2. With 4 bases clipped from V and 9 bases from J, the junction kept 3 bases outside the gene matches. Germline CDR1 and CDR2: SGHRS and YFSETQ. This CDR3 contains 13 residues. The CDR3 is CASSRTSGGAQYF. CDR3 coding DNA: TGCGCCAGCAGCAGAACTAGCGGGGGGGCCCAGTACTTC.